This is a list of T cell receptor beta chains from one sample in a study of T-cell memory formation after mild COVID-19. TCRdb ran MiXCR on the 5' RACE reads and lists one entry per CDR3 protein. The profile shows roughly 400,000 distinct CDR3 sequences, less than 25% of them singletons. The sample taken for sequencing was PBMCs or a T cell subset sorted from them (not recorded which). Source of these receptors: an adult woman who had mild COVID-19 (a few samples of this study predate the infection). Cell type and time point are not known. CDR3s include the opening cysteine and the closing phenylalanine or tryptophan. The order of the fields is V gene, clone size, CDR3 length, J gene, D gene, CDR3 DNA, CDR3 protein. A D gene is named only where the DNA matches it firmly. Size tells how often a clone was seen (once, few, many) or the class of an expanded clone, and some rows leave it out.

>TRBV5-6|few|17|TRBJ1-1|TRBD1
TGTGCCAGCACCAACCTGGGACAGGGGGCCTCCCGCTCTGAAGCTTTCTTT
CASTNLGQGASRSEAFF
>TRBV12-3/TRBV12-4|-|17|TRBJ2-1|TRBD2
TGTGCCAGCAGTTCGACTAGCGGGGGAAGCTCCTACAATGAGCAGTTCTTC
CASSSTSGGSSYNEQFF
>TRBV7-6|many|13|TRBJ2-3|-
TGTGCCAGCAGCTTGGCCCTCACAGATACGCAGTATTTT
CASSLALTDTQYF
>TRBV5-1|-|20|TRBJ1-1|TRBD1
TGCGCCAGCAGCTTGTTCCTTAACCGGGACAGAGACCACTCGAACACTGAAGCTTTCTTT
CASSLFLNRDRDHSNTEAFF
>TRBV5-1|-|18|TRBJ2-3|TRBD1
TGCGCCAGCAGCTCGAGCCGGGACAGGGGGTTGAGCACAGATACGCAGTATTTT
CASSSSRDRGLSTDTQYF
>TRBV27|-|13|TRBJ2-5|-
TGTGCCAGCAGGCAGGGGTCCCAAGAGACCCAGTACTTC
CASRQGSQETQYF
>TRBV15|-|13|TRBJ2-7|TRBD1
TGTGCCACCAGCAGGGGGACAGGGGACGAGCAGTACTTC
CATSRGTGDEQYF
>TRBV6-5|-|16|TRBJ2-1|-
TGTGCCAGCAGTTGGTTATCAGGTAGTGCTTACAATGAGCAGTTCTTC
CASSWLSGSAYNEQFF
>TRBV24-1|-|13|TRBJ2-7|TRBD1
TGTGCCACCAGTGAACGGACAGGGCTTGAGCAGTACTTC
CATSERTGLEQYF
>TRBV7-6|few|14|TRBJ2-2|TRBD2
TGTGCCAGCAGCTCGGGGGGGCATACCGGGGAGCTGTTTTTT
CASSSGGHTGELFF
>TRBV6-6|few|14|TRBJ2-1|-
TGTGCCAGCAGTTACTCGAGGGCATACAATGAGCAGTTCTTC
CASSYSRAYNEQFF
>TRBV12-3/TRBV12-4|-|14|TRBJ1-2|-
TGTGCCAGCAGTTTATGGGGGGCGAACTATGGCTACACCTTC
CASSLWGANYGYTF
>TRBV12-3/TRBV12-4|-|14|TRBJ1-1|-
TGTGCCAGCAGTTTAGGAGGGGCCTGGACTGAAGCTTTCTTT
CASSLGGAWTEAFF
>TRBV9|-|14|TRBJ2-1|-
TGTGCCAGCAGCGTAGGGTTTCAGGGTAATGAGCAGTTCTTC
CASSVGFQGNEQFF
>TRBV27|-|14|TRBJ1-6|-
TGTGCCAGCAGATCCGACACGGATAATTCACCCCTCCACTTT
CASRSDTDNSPLHF
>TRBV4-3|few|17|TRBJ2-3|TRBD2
TGCGCCAGCAGCCAGTTCCTAGCGGGAGGTTTTACAGATACGCAGTATTTT
CASSQFLAGGFTDTQYF